Following are 20 T cell receptor beta chains from one sample sequenced in a study. Cells sorted as Tregs were CD4+, CD25+ and CD127-/low. MiXCR, run by TCRdb on the 5' RACE reads, gives a single entry per CDR3 protein. The table lists about 11,000 distinct CDR3 sequences, more than 15% of them singletons, with 3% to 4% in the top ten. The sample consisted of Tregs sorted from a lymph node. The receptors were gathered from a female donor with breast cancer.

This clonotype came up a few times. The chain has TRBV3-1 and TRBJ2-1; D possibly corresponds to TRBD2 (6 bases). The CDR3 covers 14 residues. Germline V gene lookup returns CDR1 LGHDT and CDR2 YNNKEL (reference sequence). V lost 7 bases to trimming and J lost 5 bases, with 15 bases between them. The CDR3 protein is CASKEGGGNNEQFF. The CDR3 DNA follows: TGTGCCAGCAAGGAGGGAGGAGGAAACAATGAGCAGTTCTTC.

Many counts were recorded for this clonotype. The rearrangement joins TRBV7-2 to TRBJ2-1; a possible D gene is TRBD1 (6 bases). The CDR3 length is 17 residues. Looked up from germline, CDR1 is SGHTA and CDR2 is FQGNSA. Trimming cost V 2 bases and J 1 base, with 15 bases left between them. The CDR3 sequence is CASSLFWGPTSYNEQFF. CDR3 bases: TGTGCCAGCAGCTTATTCTGGGGGCCTACGTCCTACAATGAGCAGTTCTTC.

The chain is built from TRBV28 and TRBJ2-7; 8 bases align to TRBD1. V was pared by 6 bases and J by 0 bases, with 4 bases of the junction left unmatched. This CDR3 is built from 14 residues. The germline V gene encodes CDR1 MDHEN and CDR2 SYDVKM. In nucleotides, the CDR3 is TGTGCCAGCAGCACAGGGGGGAGCTCCTACGAGCAGTACTTC. Residues: CASSTGGSSYEQYF. The whole variable domain, filled in from reference TRBV28 and TRBJ2-7, reads DVKVTQSSRYLVKRTGEKVFLECVQDMDHENMFWYRQDPGLGLRLIYFSYDVKMKEKGDIPEGYSVSREKKERFSLILESASTNQTSMYLCASSTGGSSYEQYFGPGTRLTVT.

About this clonotype: The CDR3 ends on some other residue instead of the conserved phenylalanine or tryptophan, so this is likely a read error. V usage is TRBV5-5 and J usage is TRBJ1-1; D is ambiguous. Germline V gene data show CDR1 as SGHKS and CDR2 as YYEKEE (reference sequence). CDR3 length: 15 amino acids. For the CDR3, the DNA is TGTGCCAGCAGCGCGGCAGGCCAGATGAACACTGAGGCTTTCCTT. Its translation: CASSAAGQMNTEAFL.

This clonotype came up many times. The chain recombines TRBV4-2 with TRBJ2-6, with 7 bases aligning to TRBD1. This CDR3 region has 18 residues. Unmatched junction bases numbered 8, after V lost 0 bases and J lost 3 bases. The V gene's germline CDR1 is LGHNA and CDR2 YNFKEQ. This chain's CDR3 is CASSQDGDRRGGANVLTF. In DNA form, the CDR3 reads TGTGCCAGCAGCCAAGATGGGGACAGAAGAGGTGGGGCCAACGTCCTGACTTTC.

This clonotype was counted between two and nine times. A much larger clone lies one base from this, so it may be a read error. The chain employs TRBV9 and TRBJ2-1; D is uncertain. The CDR3 is 11 amino acids. CDR1 and CDR2 from the germline V gene are SGDLS and YYNGEE. The CDR3 protein is CASSDYDEQFF. The CDR3 DNA is TGTGCCAGCAGCGACTACGATGAGCAGTTCTTC. The complete variable domain, with remaining parts taken from reference TRBV9 and TRBJ2-1, reads DSGVTQTPKHLITATGQRVTLRCSPRSGDLSVYWYQQSLDQGLQFLIQYYNGEERAKGNILERFSAQQFPDLHSELNLSSLELGDSALYFCASSDYDEQFFGPGTRLTVL.

About this clonotype: This may arise from a read error, as a much more abundant clone is one base away. The chain couples TRBV5-1 to TRBJ2-1, with a weak D call TRBD2 (6 bases). This CDR3 has 15 residues. Between the trimmed V and J ends, which lost 3 bases and 9 bases, there was a span of 19 bases. Germline CDR1 SGHRS, CDR2 YFSETQ. The CDR3 DNA reads as TGCGCCAGCAGCTACTCCGGGAGCGTCCTCATTGAGCAGTTCTTC. Translating it yields CASSYSGSVLIEQFF.

As for this clonotype: Possible read error: a much larger clone is one base away. The chain uses TRBV20-1 and TRBJ2-7; 8 bases are shared with TRBD2. Germline V gene lookup returns CDR1 DFQATT and CDR2 SNEGSKA (reference sequence). This CDR3 contains 12 residues. The CDR3 loop reads CRARGRGGEQYF. The CDR3 DNA reads TGCAGAGCTAGAGGGCGCGGGGGGGAGCAGTACTTC.

The chain is built from TRBV7-2 and TRBJ1-1; a possible D gene is TRBD1 (6 bases). Deletions cut 2 bases from V and 8 bases from J, with 12 bases between. Germline CDR1 reads SGHTA; CDR2 reads FQGNSA. CDR3 size: 13 residues. CDR3 bases: TGTGCCAGCAGCTTACAGGGGCAGGGGGAAGCTTTCTTT. As protein: CASSLQGQGEAFF.

A remark on this clonotype: This could be a read error, since a much larger clone is one nucleotide away. A read error is likely, as this CDR3 ends without the conserved phenylalanine or tryptophan. The chain joins TRBV7-9 to TRBJ2-3; 12 bases are shared with TRBD2. Germline V gives CDR1 SEHNR, CDR2 FQNEAQ (reference sequence). The CDR3 runs 14 residues. The V segment lost 5 bases and the J segment 4 bases; nucleotides outside the gene matches: 1. CDR3 protein: CASSPSGRADTQYS. The CDR3 DNA reads as TGTGCCAGCAGCCCTAGCGGGAGGGCAGATACGCAGTATTCT.

Many counts were recorded for this clonotype. The chain couples TRBV11-2 to TRBJ2-5; TRBD2 might be the D (6 bases). Germline V gene data show CDR1 as SGHAT and CDR2 as FQNNGV. Deletions cut 3 bases from V and 7 bases from J, with 12 bases between. The CDR3 covers 13 residues. CDR3 protein: CASSLRGVGTQYF. As DNA, the CDR3 is TGTGCCAGCAGCTTGCGCGGGGTGGGGACCCAGTACTTC.

This clonotype is deemed medium-sized (0.01 to 0.1%). The CDR3 bases are TGCAGTGCCCCACAAAACACTGAAGCTTTCTTT. Protein: CSAPQNTEAFF. The chain combines TRBV20-1 with TRBJ1-1, with unresolved D. Trimming left V 6 bases short and J 2 bases short, with 7 bases between. This CDR3 has 11 residues. Germline V gene lookup returns CDR1 DFQATT and CDR2 SNEGSKA (reference sequence).

This clonotype is medium-sized (0.01 to 0.1%). V gene TRBV7-9 combines with J gene TRBJ1-1, with no clear D. CDR1 SEHNR and CDR2 FQNEAQ come from the germline V gene (reference sequence). V lost 7 bases, J lost 5 bases, and 14 bases lay in between. CDR3 length equals 13 residues. The CDR3 DNA reads as TGTGCCAGCAACTGGGGTGTCGAAACTGAAGCTTTCTTT. Its translation: CASNWGVETEAFF. The full variable domain, rest sourced from reference TRBV7-9 and TRBJ1-1, is DTGVSQNPRHKITKRGQNVTFRCDPISEHNRLYWYRQTLGQGPEFLTYFQNEAQLEKSRLLSDRFSAERPKGSFSTLEIQRTEQGDSAMYLCASNWGVETEAFFGQGTRLTVV.

This clonotype was observed many times. V gene TRBV20-1 combines with J gene TRBJ2-7, with a possible D match to TRBD2 (6 bases). With 3 bases removed from V and 4 bases from J, the gap between germline ends came to 16 bases. Germline V gene data show CDR1 as DFQATT and CDR2 as SNEGSKA (reference sequence). This CDR3 region has 14 residues. CDR3 sequence (DNA): TGCAGTGCTAGCGCGGGGCGCTTTAAATACGAGCAGTACTTC. Amino acids: CSASAGRFKYEQYF.

In this sample, this clonotype turned up many times. The chain couples TRBV12-3 or TRBV12-4 to TRBJ2-5, with a weak D call TRBD2 (6 bases). V was cut by 4 bases and J by 3 bases, with 27 bases left in between. The CDR3 runs 19 residues. In DNA, the CDR3 is TGTGCCAGCAGTTGGGCGAAGTCGGGACTCTCGATACCAGAAGAGACCCAGTACTTC. Its translation is CASSWAKSGLSIPEETQYF.

This clonotype was counted at least ten times. This chain's CDR3 is CASSQREFGTQYF. CDR3 nucleotide sequence: TGTGCCAGCAGCCAGCGGGAGTTCGGTACGCAGTATTTT. The V and J genes are TRBV2 and TRBJ2-3; 8 bases match TRBD2. J lost 8 bases, V lost 6 bases, and 7 bases had no gene match. Per germline, CDR1 SNHLY and CDR2 FYNNEI. The CDR3 runs to 13 residues.

The count of this clonotype is one. This could be a read error, since a much larger clone is one nucleotide away. The chain joins TRBV10-1 to TRBJ1-1, with D uncertain. Germline CDR1 reads WNHNN; CDR2 reads SYGVQD (reference sequence). This CDR3 contains 13 residues. The CDR3 nucleotides are TGCGCCAGCAGGGCCAGAGAGAACACTGAAGCTTCCTTT. It encodes CASRARENTEASF.

Comments on this clonotype: Since a much larger clone is just one base distant, this may be a read error. Here the CDR3 omits its conserved ending phenylalanine or tryptophan, so a read error is the likely source. The chain carries TRBV30 and TRBJ1-1; TRBD1 matches at 7 bases. Germline assignment: CDR1 GTSNPN and CDR2 SVGIG (reference sequence). The junction had 4 bases not matched to a gene; V was cut back by 5 bases and J by 1 base. This CDR3 spans 13 amino acids. The CDR3 coding sequence is TGTGCCTGGGTCGGGACAGAGAACACTGAAGCTTTCTCT. Translating gives CAWVGTENTEAFS.

This clonotype was seen many times. The chain uses TRBV29-1 and TRBJ1-5; D unresolved. The germline CDR1 and CDR2 sequences are SQVTM and ANQGSEA. CDR3 size: 12 residues. The V end lost 4 bases, the J end lost 5 bases, and 9 bases lay between the germline ends. This CDR3 is CSVARFDQPQHF. In nucleotides, the CDR3 is TGCAGCGTTGCTCGGTTTGATCAGCCCCAGCATTTT.

This clonotype was picked up a small number of times. This clone may be a read error of a much larger clone one base away. The chain carries TRBV20-1 and TRBJ2-2; TRBD2 is a possible D gene (7 bases). The CDR3 totals 14 residues. Germline loops: CDR1 DFQATT, CDR2 SNEGSKA (reference sequence). The CDR3 loop is CSARKGGNTVELFF. In DNA, the CDR3 is TGCAGTGCTAGGAAGGGGGGGAACACCGTGGAGCTGTTTTTT.